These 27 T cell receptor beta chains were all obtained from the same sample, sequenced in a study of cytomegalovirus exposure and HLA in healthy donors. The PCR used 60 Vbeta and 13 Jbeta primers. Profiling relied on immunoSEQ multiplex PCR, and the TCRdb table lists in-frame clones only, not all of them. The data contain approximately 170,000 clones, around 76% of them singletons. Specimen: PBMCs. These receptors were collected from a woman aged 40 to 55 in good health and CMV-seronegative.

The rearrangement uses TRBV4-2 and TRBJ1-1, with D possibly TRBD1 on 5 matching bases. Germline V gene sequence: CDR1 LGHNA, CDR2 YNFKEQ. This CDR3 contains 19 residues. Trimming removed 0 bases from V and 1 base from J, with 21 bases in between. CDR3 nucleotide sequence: TGTGCCAGCAGCCAAGACCCTCTCCCCTCGGGGGGGAGGAACACTGAAGCTTTCTTT. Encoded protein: CASSQDPLPSGGRNTEAFF.

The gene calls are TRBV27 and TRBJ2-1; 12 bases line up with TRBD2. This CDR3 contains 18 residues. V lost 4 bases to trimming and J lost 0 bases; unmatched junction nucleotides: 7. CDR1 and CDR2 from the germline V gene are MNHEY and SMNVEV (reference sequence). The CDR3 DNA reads TGTGCCAGCAGTTGGGGGACTAGCGGGCGGAGCTCCTACAATGAGCAGTTCTTC. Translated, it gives CASSWGTSGRSSYNEQFF.

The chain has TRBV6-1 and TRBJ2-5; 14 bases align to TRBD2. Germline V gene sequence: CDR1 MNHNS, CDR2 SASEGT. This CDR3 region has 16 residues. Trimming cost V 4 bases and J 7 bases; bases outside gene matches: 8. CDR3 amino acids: CASSGTGLAGDGTQYF. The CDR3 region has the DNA TGTGCCAGCAGTGGAACGGGACTAGCGGGAGACGGGACCCAGTACTTC.

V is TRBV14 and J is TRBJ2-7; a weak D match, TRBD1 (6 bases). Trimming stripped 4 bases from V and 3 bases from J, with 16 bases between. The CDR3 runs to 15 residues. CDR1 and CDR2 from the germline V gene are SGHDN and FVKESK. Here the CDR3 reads CASSPLGADYYEQYF. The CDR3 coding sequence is TGTGCCAGCAGCCCCCTGGGGGCAGACTACTACGAGCAGTACTTC.

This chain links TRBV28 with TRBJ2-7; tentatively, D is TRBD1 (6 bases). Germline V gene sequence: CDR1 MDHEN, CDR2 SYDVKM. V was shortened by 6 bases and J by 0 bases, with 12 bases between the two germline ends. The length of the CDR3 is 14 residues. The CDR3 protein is CASRSGQASYEQYF. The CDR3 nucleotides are TGTGCCAGCAGATCGGGACAAGCCTCCTACGAGCAGTACTTC. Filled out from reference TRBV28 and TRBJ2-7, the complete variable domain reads DVKVTQSSRYLVKRTGEKVFLECVQDMDHENMFWYRQDPGLGLRLIYFSYDVKMKEKGDIPEGYSVSREKKERFSLILESASTNQTSMYLCASRSGQASYEQYFGPGTRLTVT.

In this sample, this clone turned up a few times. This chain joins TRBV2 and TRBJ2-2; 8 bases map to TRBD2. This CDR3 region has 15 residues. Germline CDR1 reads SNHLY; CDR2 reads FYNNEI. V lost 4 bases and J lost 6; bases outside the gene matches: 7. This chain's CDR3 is CASSVSGSSAGELFF. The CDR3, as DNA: TGTGCCAGCAGTGTGAGCGGGAGTTCTGCCGGGGAGCTGTTTTTT.

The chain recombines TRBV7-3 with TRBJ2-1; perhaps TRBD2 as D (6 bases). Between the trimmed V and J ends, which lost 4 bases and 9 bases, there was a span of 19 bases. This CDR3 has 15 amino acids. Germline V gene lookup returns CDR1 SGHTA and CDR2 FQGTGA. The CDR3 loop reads CASSSPSLGGAEQFF. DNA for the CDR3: TGTGCCAGCAGCTCTCCTTCTCTAGGCGGGGCTGAGCAGTTCTTC.

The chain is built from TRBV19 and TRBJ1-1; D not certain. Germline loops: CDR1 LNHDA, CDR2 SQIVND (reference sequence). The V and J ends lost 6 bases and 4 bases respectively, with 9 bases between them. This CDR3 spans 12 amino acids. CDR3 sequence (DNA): TGTGCCAGTAGACAGTGGGCCACTGAAGCTTTCTTT. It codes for CASRQWATEAFF.

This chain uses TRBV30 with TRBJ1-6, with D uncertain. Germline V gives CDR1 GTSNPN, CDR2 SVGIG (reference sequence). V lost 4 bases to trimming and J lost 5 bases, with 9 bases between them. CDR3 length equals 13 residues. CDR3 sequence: CAWNAYNNSPLHF. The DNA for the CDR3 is TGTGCCTGGAACGCTTACAATAATTCACCCCTCCACTTT.

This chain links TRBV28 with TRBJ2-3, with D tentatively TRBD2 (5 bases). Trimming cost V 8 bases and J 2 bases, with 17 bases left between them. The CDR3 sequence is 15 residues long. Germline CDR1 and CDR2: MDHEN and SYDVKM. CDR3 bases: TGTGCCAGCGGGCCACACGGAGCGGCCACAGATACGCAGTATTTT. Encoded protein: CASGPHGAATDTQYF.

The CDR3 nucleotides are TGTGCCAGCAGCGAGACTAGCCTCCTTTACGAGCAGTACTTC. As protein: CASSETSLLYEQYF. The chain recombines TRBV5-6 with TRBJ2-7; 7 nucleotides align to TRBD2. Trimming took 4 bases from V and 4 from J; bases not matched to a gene: 8. This CDR3 comprises 14 residues. Looked up from germline, CDR1 is SGHDT and CDR2 is YYEEEE.

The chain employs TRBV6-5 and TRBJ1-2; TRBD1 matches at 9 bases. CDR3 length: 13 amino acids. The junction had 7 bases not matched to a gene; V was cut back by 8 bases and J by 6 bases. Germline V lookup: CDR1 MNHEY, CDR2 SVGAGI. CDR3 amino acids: CASCPWTGDGYTF. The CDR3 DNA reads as TGTGCCAGCTGTCCATGGACAGGGGATGGCTACACCTTC.

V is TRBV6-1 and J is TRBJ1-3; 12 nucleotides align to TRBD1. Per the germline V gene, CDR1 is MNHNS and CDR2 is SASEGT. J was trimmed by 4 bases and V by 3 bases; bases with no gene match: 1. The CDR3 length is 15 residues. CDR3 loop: CASSEGQGAGNTIYF. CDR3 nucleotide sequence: TGTGCCAGCAGTGAGGGACAGGGGGCCGGAAACACCATATATTTT.

CDR3 sequence: CASRKGGGGNQPQHF. The CDR3 nucleotides are TGTGCCAGTAGAAAAGGGGGCGGCGGCAATCAGCCCCAGCATTTT. The gene calls are TRBV19 and TRBJ1-5; 7 nucleotides match TRBD1. The germline V gene encodes CDR1 LNHDA and CDR2 SQIVND (reference sequence). This CDR3 region has 15 residues. The V and J ends lost 6 bases and 2 bases, in that order; junction bases with no gene match: 7.

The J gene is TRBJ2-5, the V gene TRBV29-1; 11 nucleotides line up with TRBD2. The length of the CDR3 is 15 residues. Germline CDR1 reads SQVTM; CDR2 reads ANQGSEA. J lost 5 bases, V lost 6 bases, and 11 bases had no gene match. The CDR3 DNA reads TGCAGCGTCATTTTTAGCGGGAGGGCCGATGAGACCCAGTACTTC. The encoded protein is CSVIFSGRADETQYF.

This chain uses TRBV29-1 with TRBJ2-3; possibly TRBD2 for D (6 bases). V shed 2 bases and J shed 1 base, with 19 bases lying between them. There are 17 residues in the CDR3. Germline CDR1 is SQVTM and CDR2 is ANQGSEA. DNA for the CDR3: TGCAGCGTTGAACAGGGAGGATTGGCGGGTGGCACAGATACGCAGTATTTT. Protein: CSVEQGGLAGGTDTQYF.

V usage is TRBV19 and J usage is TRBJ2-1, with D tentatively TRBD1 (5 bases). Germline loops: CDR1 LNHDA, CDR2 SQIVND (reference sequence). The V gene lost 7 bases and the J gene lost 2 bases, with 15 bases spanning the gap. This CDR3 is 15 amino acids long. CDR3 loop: CASTREFSPYNEQFF. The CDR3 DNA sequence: TGTGCCAGTACCAGGGAATTTTCCCCCTACAATGAGCAGTTCTTC.

CDR3: CASSFGQGEGNQPQHF. The CDR3 coding sequence is TGTGCCAGCAGTTTCGGACAGGGTGAGGGCAATCAGCCCCAGCATTTT. The chain joins TRBV6-6 to TRBJ1-5; 8 bases match TRBD1. CDR1 is MNHNY and CDR2 is SVGAGI in the germline V gene (reference sequence). J lost 2 bases, V lost 4 bases, and 7 bases had no gene match. CDR3 size: 16 residues.

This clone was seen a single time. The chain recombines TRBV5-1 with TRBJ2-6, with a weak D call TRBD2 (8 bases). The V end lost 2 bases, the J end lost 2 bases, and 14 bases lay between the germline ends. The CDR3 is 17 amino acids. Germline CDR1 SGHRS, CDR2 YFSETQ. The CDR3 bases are TGCGCCAGCAGCTTCGGGAGGGGGCTTACTGGGGCCAACGTCCTGACTTTC. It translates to CASSFGRGLTGANVLTF.

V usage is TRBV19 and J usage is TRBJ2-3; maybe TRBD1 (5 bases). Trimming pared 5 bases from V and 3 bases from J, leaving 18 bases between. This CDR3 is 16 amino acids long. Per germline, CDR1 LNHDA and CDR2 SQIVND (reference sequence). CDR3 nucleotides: TGTGCCAGTAGTCCCGCTAAAGGGGTAGGTACAGATACGCAGTATTTT. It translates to CASSPAKGVGTDTQYF.

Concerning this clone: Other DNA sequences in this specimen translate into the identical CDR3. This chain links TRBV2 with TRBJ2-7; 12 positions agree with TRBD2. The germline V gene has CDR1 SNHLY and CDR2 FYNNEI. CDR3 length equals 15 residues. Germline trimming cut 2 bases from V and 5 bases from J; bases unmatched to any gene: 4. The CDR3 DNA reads TGTGCCAGCAGTGAAAGTCTAGCGGGGGGGCACGAGCAGTACTTC. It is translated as CASSESLAGGHEQYF.

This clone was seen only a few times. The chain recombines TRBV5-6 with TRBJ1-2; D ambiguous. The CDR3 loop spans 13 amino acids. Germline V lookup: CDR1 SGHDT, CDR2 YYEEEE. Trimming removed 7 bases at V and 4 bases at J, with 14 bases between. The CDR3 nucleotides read TGTGCCAGCTGTCGATGGGGAGGCTATGGCTACACCTTC. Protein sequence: CASCRWGGYGYTF. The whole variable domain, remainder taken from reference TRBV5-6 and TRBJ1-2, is DAGVTQSPTHLIKTRGQQVTLRCSPKSGHDTVSWYQQALGQGPQFIFQYYEEEERQRGNFPDRFSGHQFPNYSSELNVNALLLGDSALYLCASCRWGGYGYTFGSGTRLTVV.

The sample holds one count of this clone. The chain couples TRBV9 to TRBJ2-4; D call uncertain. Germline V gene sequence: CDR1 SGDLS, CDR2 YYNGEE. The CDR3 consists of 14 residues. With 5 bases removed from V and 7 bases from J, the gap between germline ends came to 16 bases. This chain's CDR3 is CASSSTMGPNIQYF. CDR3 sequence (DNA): TGTGCCAGCAGTTCTACAATGGGCCCCAACATTCAGTACTTC. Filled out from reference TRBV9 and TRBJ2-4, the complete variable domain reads DSGVTQTPKHLITATGQRVTLRCSPRSGDLSVYWYQQSLDQGLQFLIQYYNGEERAKGNILERFSAQQFPDLHSELNLSSLELGDSALYFCASSSTMGPNIQYFGAGTRLSVL.

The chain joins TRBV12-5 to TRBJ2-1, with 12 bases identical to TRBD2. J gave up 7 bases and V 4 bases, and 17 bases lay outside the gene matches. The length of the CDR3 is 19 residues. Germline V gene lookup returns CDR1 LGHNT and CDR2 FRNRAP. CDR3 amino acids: CASGSPPGLAGSSGNEQFF. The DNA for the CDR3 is TGTGCTAGTGGTTCCCCCCCCGGACTAGCGGGATCTTCGGGGAATGAGCAGTTCTTC.

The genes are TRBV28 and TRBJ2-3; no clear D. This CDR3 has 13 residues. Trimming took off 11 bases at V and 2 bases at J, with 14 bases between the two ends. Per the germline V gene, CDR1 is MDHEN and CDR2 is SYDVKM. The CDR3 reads CAESQDTTDTQYF. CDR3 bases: TGTGCCGAAAGCCAAGACACCACAGATACGCAGTATTTT.

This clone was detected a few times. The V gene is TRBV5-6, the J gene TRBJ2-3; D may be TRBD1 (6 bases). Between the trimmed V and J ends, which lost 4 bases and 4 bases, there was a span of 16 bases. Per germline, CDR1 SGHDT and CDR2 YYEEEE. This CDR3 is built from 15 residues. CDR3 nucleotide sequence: TGTGCCAGCAGCCACCTCGCCAACAGGGCAGATACGCAGTATTTT. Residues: CASSHLANRADTQYF.

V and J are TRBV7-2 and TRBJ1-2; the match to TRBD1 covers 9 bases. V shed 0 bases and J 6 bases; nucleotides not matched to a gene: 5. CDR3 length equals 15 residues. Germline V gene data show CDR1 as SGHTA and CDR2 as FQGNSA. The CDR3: CASSLASGQGNGYTF. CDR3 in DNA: TGTGCCAGCAGCTTAGCCTCGGGACAGGGAAATGGCTACACCTTC.